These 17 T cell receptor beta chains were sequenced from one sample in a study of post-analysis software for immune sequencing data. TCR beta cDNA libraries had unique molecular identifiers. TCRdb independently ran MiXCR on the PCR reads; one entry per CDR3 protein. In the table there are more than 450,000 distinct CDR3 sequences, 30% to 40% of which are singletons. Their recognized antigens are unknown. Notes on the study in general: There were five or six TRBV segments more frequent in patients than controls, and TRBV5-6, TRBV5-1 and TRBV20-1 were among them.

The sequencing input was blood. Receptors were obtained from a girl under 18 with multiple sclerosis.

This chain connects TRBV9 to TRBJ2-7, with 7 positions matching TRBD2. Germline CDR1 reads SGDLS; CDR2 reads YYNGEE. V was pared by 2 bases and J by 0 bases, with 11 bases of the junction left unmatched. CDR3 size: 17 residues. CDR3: CASSVESSGGGSYEQYF. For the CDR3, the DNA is TGTGCCAGCAGCGTTGAAAGTAGTGGGGGGGGCTCCTACGAGCAGTACTTC.

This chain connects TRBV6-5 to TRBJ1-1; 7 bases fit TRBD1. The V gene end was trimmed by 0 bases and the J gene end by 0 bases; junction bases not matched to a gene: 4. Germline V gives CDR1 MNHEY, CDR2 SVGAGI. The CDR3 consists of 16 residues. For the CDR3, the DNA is TGTGCCAGCAGTTACTCGCCGGGACAGCTGAACACTGAAGCTTTCTTT. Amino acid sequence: CASSYSPGQLNTEAFF.

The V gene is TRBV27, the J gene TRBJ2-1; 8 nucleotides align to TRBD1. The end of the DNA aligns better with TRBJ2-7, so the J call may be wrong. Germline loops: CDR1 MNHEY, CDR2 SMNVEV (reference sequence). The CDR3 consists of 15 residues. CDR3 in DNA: TGTGCCAGCAGCCCCAAAGGCAGGGGGCCGAACGAGCAGTACTTC. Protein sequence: CASSPKGRGPNEQYF.

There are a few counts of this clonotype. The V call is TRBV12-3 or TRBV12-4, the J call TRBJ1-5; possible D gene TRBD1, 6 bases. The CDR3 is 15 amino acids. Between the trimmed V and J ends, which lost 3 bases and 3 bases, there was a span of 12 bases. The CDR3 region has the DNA TGTGCCAGCAGTTTCCGCGGGACAAACAATCAGCCCCAGCATTTT. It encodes CASSFRGTNNQPQHF.

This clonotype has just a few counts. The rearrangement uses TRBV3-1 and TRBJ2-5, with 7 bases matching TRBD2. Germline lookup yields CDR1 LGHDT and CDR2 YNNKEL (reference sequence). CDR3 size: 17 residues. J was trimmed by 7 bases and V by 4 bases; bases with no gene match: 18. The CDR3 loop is CASSPETSFVGWGTQYF. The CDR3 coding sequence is TGTGCCAGCAGCCCGGAGACTAGCTTCGTGGGGTGGGGGACCCAGTACTTC.

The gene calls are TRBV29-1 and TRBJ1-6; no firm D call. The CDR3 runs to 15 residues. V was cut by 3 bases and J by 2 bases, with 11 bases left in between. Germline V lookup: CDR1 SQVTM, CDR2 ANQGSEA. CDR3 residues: CSVDQAYPYNSPLHF. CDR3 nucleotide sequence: TGCAGCGTTGATCAGGCATACCCCTATAATTCACCCCTCCACTTT.

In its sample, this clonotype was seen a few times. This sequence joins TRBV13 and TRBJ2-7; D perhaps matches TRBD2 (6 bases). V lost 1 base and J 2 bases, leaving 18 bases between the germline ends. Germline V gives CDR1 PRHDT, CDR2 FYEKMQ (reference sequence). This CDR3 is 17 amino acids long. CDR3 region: CASSLVIAAGRTYEQYF. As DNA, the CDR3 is TGTGCCAGCAGCTTAGTCATAGCGGCAGGGAGGACCTACGAGCAGTACTTC.

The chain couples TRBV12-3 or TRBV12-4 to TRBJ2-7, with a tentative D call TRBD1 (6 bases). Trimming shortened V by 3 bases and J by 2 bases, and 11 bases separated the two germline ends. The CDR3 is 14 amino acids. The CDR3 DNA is TGTGCCAGCAGTTTTGGGACACGGACCTACGAGCAGTACTTC. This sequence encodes CASSFGTRTYEQYF.

The CDR3 protein is CSAPRLGGEETQYF. The CDR3 coding sequence is TGCAGTGCTCCCCGACTTGGCGGGGAGGAGACCCAGTACTTC. J is TRBJ2-5 and V is TRBV20-1, with D tentatively TRBD2 (6 bases). The CDR3 is made up of 14 amino acids. Germline lookup yields CDR1 DFQATT and CDR2 SNEGSKA (reference sequence). The V and J ends lost 5 bases and 5 bases respectively, with 18 bases between them.

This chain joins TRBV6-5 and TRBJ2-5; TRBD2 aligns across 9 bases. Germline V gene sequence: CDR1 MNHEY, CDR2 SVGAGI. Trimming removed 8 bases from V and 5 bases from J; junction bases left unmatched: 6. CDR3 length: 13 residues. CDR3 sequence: CASRLAGEETQYF. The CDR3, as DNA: TGTGCCAGCCGATTAGCGGGGGAGGAGACCCAGTACTTC.

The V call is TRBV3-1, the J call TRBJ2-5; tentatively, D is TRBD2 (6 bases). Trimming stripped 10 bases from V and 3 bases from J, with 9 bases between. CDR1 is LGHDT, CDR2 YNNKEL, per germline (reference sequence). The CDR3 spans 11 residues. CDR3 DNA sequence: TGTGCCATAGCGGCGGAAGAGACCCAGTACTTC. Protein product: CAIAAEETQYF.

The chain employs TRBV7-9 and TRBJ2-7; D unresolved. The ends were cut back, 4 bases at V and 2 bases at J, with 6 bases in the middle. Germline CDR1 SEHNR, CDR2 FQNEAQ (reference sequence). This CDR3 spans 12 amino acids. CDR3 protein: CASSSYAYEQYF. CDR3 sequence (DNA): TGTGCCAGCAGCTCCTACGCCTACGAGCAGTACTTC.

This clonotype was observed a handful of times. This CDR3 reads CASSKGTGGDGYTF. The CDR3 coding sequence is TGTGCCAGCAGCAAAGGGACAGGGGGCGATGGCTACACCTTC. The chain recombines TRBV6-2 or TRBV6-3 with TRBJ1-2; 12 bases fit TRBD1. The CDR3 runs 14 residues. J lost 6 bases, V lost 6 bases, and 5 bases had no gene match. Germline V gives CDR1 MNHEY, CDR2 SVGEGT.

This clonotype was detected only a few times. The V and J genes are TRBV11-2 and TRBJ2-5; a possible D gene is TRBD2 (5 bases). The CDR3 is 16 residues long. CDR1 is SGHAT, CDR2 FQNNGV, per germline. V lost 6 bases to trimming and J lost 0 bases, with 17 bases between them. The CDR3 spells CASSPARVLHQETQYF. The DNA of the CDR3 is TGTGCCAGCAGTCCAGCGCGGGTACTACACCAAGAGACCCAGTACTTC.

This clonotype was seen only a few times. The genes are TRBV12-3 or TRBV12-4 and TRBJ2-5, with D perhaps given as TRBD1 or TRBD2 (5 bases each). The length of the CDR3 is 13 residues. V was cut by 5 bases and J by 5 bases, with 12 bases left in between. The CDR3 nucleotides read TGTGCCAGCAGTGCCCCAGGGACGGAGACCCAGTACTTC. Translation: CASSAPGTETQYF.

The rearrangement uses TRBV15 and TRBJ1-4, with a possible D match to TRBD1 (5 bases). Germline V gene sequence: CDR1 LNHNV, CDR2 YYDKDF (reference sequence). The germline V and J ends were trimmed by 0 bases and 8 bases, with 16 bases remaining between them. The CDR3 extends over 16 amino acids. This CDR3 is CATSREGPTGGEKLFF. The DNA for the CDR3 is TGTGCCACCAGCAGAGAAGGTCCCACAGGTGGGGAAAAACTGTTTTTT.

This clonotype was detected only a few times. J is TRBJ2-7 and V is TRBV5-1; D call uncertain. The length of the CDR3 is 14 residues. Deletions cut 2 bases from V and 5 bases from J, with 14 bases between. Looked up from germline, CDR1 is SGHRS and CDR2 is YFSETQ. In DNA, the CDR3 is TGCGCCAGCAGCTTTGCAGGAGTAGACGACGAGCAGTACTTC. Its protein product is CASSFAGVDDEQYF.